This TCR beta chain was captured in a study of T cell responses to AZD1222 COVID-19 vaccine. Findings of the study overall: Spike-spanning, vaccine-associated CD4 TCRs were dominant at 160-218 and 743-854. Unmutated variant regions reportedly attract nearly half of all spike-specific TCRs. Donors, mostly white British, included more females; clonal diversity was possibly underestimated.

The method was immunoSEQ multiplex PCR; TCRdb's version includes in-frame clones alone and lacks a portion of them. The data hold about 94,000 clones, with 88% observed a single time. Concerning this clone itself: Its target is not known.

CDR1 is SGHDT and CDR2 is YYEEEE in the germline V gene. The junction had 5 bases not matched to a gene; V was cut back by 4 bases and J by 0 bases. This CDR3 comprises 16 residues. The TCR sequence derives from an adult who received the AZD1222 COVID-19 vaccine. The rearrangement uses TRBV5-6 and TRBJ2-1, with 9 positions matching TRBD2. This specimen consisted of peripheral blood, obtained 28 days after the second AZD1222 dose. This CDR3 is CASSLLAGSSYNEQFF. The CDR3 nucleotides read TGTGCCAGCAGCCTCCTAGCGGGGAGCTCCTACAATGAGCAGTTCTTC.